This entry concerns a single TCR beta chain. This sample was taken from a study of T cell changes during pregnancy in multiple sclerosis. The table came from immunoSEQ multiplex PCR; TCRdb's copy has only in-frame clones and leaves some out. The sample has about 39,000 clones; 88% are singletons. The CDR3 is 15 amino acids. Germline V gene lookup returns CDR1 SGDLS and CDR2 YYNGEE. Trimming stripped 3 bases from V and 0 bases from J, with 12 bases between. This TCR was recovered from a female donor with multiple sclerosis, enrolled in a pregnancy study. The V and J genes are TRBV9 and TRBJ1-1, with D hard to call. This specimen consisted of CD8+ T cells from peripheral blood mononuclear cells, obtained in the first trimester of pregnancy. The CDR3 DNA follows: TGTGCCAGCAGCGGCGGGTTTTTCATGAACACTGAAGCTTTCTTT. Its translation: CASSGGFFMNTEAFF. Looking up the rest from reference TRBV9 and TRBJ1-1 gives the full variable domain: DSGVTQTPKHLITATGQRVTLRCSPRSGDLSVYWYQQSLDQGLQFLIQYYNGEERAKGNILERFSAQQFPDLHSELNLSSLELGDSALYFCASSGGFFMNTEAFFGQGTRLTVV.